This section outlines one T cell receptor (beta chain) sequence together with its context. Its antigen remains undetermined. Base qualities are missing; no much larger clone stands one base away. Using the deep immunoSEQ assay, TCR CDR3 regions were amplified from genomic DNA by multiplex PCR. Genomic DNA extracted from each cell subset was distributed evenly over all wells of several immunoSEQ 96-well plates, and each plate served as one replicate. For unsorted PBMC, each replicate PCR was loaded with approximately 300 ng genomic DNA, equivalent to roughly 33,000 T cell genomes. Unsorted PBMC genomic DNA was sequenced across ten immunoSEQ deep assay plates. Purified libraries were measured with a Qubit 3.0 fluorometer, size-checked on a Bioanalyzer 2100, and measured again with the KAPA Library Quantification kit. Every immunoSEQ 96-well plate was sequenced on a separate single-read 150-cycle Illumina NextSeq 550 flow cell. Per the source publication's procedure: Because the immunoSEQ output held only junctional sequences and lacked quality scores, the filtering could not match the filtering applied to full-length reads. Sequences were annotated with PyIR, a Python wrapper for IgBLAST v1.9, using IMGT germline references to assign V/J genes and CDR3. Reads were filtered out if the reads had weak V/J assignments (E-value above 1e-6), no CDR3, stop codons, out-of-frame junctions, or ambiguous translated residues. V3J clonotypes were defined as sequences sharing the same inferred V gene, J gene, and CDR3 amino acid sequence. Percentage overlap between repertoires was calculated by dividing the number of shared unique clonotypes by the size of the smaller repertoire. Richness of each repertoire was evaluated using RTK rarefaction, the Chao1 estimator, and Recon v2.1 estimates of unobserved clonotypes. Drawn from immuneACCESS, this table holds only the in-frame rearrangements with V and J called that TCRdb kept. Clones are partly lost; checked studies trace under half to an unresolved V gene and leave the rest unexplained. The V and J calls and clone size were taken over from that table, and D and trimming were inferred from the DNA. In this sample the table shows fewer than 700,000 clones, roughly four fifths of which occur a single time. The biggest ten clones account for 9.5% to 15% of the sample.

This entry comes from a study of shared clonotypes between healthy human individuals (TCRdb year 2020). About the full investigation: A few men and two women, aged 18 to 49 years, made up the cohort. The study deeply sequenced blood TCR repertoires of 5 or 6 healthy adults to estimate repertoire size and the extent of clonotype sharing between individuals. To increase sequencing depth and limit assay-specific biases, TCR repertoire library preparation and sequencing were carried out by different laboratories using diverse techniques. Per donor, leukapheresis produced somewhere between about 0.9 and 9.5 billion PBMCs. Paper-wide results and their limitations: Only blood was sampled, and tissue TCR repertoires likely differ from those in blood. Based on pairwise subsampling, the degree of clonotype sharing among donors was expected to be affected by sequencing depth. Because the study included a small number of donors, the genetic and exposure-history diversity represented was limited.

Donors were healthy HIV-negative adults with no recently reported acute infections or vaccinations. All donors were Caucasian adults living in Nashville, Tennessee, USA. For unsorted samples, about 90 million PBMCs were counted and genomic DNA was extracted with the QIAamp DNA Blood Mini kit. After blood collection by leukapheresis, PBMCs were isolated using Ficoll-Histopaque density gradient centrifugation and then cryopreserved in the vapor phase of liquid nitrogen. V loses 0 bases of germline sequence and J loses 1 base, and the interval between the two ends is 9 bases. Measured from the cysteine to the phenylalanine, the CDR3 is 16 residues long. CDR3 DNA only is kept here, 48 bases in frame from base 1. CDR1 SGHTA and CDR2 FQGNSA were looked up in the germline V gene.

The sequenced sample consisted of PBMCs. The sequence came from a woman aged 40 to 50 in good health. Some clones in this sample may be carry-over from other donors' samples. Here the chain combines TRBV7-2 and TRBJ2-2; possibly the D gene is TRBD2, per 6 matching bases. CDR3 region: CASSLAGEVNTGELFF. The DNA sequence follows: TGTGCCAGCAGCTTAGCGGGGGAGGTGAACACCGGGGAGCTGTTTTTT.